Listed here are 22 T cell receptor beta chains from one sample, sequenced in a study of Tregs in tolerant kidney transplant recipients (dated by TCRdb to the late 2010s). The method behind the library was the immunoSEQ multiplex PCR assay. Held by TCRdb, this immuneACCESS table contains in-frame sequences only and omits some clones. Under half of the omission traces to an unresolved V gene where checked; the cause of the rest is unknown. This sample holds under 100,000 clones; roughly 92% were observed only once. Over 3.5% of the sample is held by the ten biggest clonotypes. The material sequenced was CD8+ T cells from blood. Source of these receptors: a human donor in good health.

This chain joins TRBV13 and TRBJ2-5; no clear D. The germline V gene has CDR1 PRHDT and CDR2 FYEKMQ (reference sequence). V lost 4 bases and J lost 0, with 12 bases in between. The CDR3 runs 15 residues. The CDR3, as DNA: TGTGCCAGCAGCTATCAAGCAGTTTACCAAGAGACCCAGTACTTC. Encoded protein: CASSYQAVYQETQYF.

This chain links TRBV11-2 with TRBJ2-7; D is possibly TRBD1 (6 bases). Trimming removed 1 base at V and 5 bases at J, with 9 bases between. Germline lookup yields CDR1 SGHAT and CDR2 FQNNGV. The CDR3 loop spans 13 amino acids. The CDR3 loop reads CASSLVPGDEQYF. Here the CDR3 DNA reads TGTGCCAGCAGCTTAGTCCCAGGGGACGAGCAGTACTTC.

The chain recombines TRBV6-1 with TRBJ2-7; no definite D call. CDR3 length equals 11 residues. Trimming pared 7 bases from V and 5 bases from J, leaving 9 bases between. From germline, CDR1 is MNHNS and CDR2 SASEGT. The chain's CDR3 is CASTNFDEQYF. For the CDR3, the DNA is TGTGCCAGCACCAACTTTGACGAGCAGTACTTC.

The chain joins TRBV4-1 to TRBJ1-2; a weak D match, TRBD1 (5 bases). The CDR3 contains 16 residues. CDR1 is MGHRA, CDR2 YSYEKL, per germline. V lost 0 bases to trimming and J lost 4 bases, with 15 bases between them. This CDR3 is CASSQEESGIGYGYTF. CDR3 nucleotide sequence: TGCGCCAGCAGCCAAGAGGAATCAGGGATTGGCTATGGCTACACCTTC.

This clone turned up a few times. In DNA form, the CDR3 reads TGTGCCAGCAGCTTATACCAAAGGGGTTTCACCTACGAGCAGTACTTC. As protein: CASSLYQRGFTYEQYF. This chain connects TRBV5-6 to TRBJ2-7; the D gene is possibly TRBD1 (5 bases). Germline V lookup: CDR1 SGHDT, CDR2 YYEEEE. This CDR3 spans 16 amino acids. V was shortened by 2 bases and J by 2 bases, with 17 bases between the two germline ends.

Concerning this clone itself: The same CDR3 is also encoded by other DNA sequences in this sample. The chain employs TRBV13 and TRBJ1-2; TRBD1 might be the D (5 bases). Trimming took off 2 bases at V and 2 bases at J, with 6 bases between the two ends. This CDR3 region has 13 residues. In germline, CDR1 is PRHDT, CDR2 FYEKMQ (reference sequence). Here the CDR3 reads CASSLPGNYGYTF. DNA of the CDR3: TGTGCCAGCAGCTTACCAGGGAACTATGGCTACACCTTC.

The V gene is TRBV9, the J gene TRBJ2-7, with 7 bases fitting TRBD1. Looked up from germline, CDR1 is SGDLS and CDR2 is YYNGEE. With V trimmed by 4 bases and J by 2 bases, 6 bases remained unmatched. The CDR3 has 14 amino acids. The CDR3 spells CASSSDRNPYEQYF. In nucleotides, the CDR3 is TGTGCCAGCAGCTCGGACAGGAATCCCTACGAGCAGTACTTC.

The chain couples TRBV7-9 to TRBJ2-5, with D perhaps assigned TRBD1 or TRBD2 (5 bases each). V was pared by 5 bases and J by 3 bases, with 13 bases between. Germline V lookup: CDR1 SEHNR, CDR2 FQNEAQ (reference sequence). The CDR3 consists of 14 residues. CDR3 region: CASSPVLGEETQYF. The DNA of the CDR3 is TGTGCCAGCAGCCCAGTCTTGGGGGAAGAGACCCAGTACTTC.

The V gene is TRBV11-2, the J gene TRBJ2-1, with 12 nucleotides matching TRBD1. The CDR3 extends over 16 amino acids. The junction had 6 bases not matched to a gene; V was cut back by 1 base and J by 8 bases. Per the germline V gene, CDR1 is SGHAT and CDR2 is FQNNGV. The CDR3 bases are TGTGCCAGCAGCTTAGCAGGGGGACAGGGGGCTTATGAGCAGTTCTTC. It encodes CASSLAGGQGAYEQFF.

Only one count was recorded for this clone. The chain joins TRBV9 to TRBJ2-2; D not certain. Germline V gene sequence: CDR1 SGDLS, CDR2 YYNGEE. There are 11 residues in the CDR3. Trimming shortened V by 4 bases and J by 8 bases, and 6 bases separated the two germline ends. CDR3 nucleotide sequence: TGTGCCAGCAGCTCCGGGGGGGAGCTGTTTTTT. Amino acids: CASSSGGELFF.

V and J are TRBV4-1 and TRBJ2-7; weak D call: TRBD2 (5 bases). This CDR3 region has 16 residues. Trimming took off 5 bases at V and 6 bases at J, with 23 bases between the two ends. Germline V gene data show CDR1 as MGHRA and CDR2 as YSYEKL. The CDR3 loop reads CASSAAPLIGVSEQYF. The CDR3 DNA reads as TGCGCCAGCAGCGCAGCGCCTTTAATCGGGGTCTCCGAGCAGTACTTC.

A word on this clone: This sample includes further DNA sequences coding for the same CDR3. The genes are TRBV11-2 and TRBJ2-7; D remains ambiguous. Trimming took 1 base from V and 3 from J, leaving 7 bases between them. The germline gives CDR1 SGHAT, CDR2 FQNNGV. CDR3 length equals 13 residues. CDR3 loop: CASSLGPLYEQYF. The CDR3 bases are TGTGCCAGCAGCTTAGGACCGCTCTACGAGCAGTACTTC.

This clone was seen once. V and J are TRBV2 and TRBJ2-2; the match to TRBD1 covers 8 bases. Germline V gene lookup returns CDR1 SNHLY and CDR2 FYNNEI. The junction had 4 bases not matched to a gene; V was cut back by 3 bases and J by 1 base. The CDR3 has 16 amino acids. The CDR3 coding sequence is TGTGCCAGCAGTGACATCGGACAGGGGAACACCGGGGAGCTGTTTTTT. This sequence encodes CASSDIGQGNTGELFF.

This chain connects TRBV2 to TRBJ2-5; D unresolved. CDR1 is SNHLY, CDR2 FYNNEI, per germline. CDR3 length: 13 amino acids. V was pared by 3 bases and J by 5 bases, with 10 bases between. CDR3 amino acids: CASSDVPRETQYF. CDR3 in DNA: TGTGCCAGCAGTGATGTCCCTCGGGAGACCCAGTACTTC.

The chain joins TRBV5-1 to TRBJ2-7, with D perhaps TRBD1 or TRBD2 (6 bases each). Trimming took 3 bases from V and 2 from J, leaving 9 bases between them. Germline V gene data show CDR1 as SGHRS and CDR2 as YFSETQ. This CDR3 has 13 residues. For the CDR3, the DNA is TGCGCCAGCAGCTCCCGGGGGCCCTACGAGCAGTACTTC. This translates into CASSSRGPYEQYF.

This clone has just one count. V gene TRBV5-1 combines with J gene TRBJ2-6; D call uncertain. Per germline, CDR1 SGHRS and CDR2 YFSETQ. Trimming left V 1 base short and J 2 bases short, with 4 bases between. This CDR3 is 14 amino acids long. CDR3 bases: TGCGCCAGCAGCTTGCACACTGGGGCCAACGTCCTGACTTTC. It codes for CASSLHTGANVLTF. The full variable domain, with the rest looked up from reference TRBV5-1 and TRBJ2-6, is KAGVTQTPRYLIKTRGQQVTLSCSPISGHRSVSWYQQTPGQGLQFLFEYFSETQRNKGNFPGRFSGRQFSNSRSEMNVSTLELGDSALYLCASSLHTGANVLTFGAGSRLTVL.

The chain carries TRBV27 and TRBJ1-5, with 9 nucleotides matching TRBD1. V dropped 5 bases and J dropped 4; count of bases not matched to a gene: 3. The CDR3 is 14 residues long. CDR1 is MNHEY, CDR2 SMNVEV, per germline (reference sequence). CDR3 protein: CASSTTGGNQPQHF. Written as DNA, the CDR3 is TGTGCCAGCAGTACGACAGGGGGGAATCAGCCCCAGCATTTT.

The chain employs TRBV10-2 and TRBJ1-5, with 7 bases aligning to TRBD1. There are 12 residues in the CDR3. The V segment lost 10 bases and the J segment 11 bases; nucleotides outside the gene matches: 11. CDR1 is WSHSY and CDR2 is SAAADI in the germline V gene. CDR3 DNA sequence: TGCGCCACCAAACAGGGGACCGGGACCCAGCATTTT. Translating it yields CATKQGTGTQHF.

V is TRBV30 and J is TRBJ1-1; TRBD1 might be the D (5 bases). Deletions cut 1 base from V and 0 bases from J, with 9 bases between. The germline V gene has CDR1 GTSNPN and CDR2 SVGIG (reference sequence). The CDR3 has 14 residues. This CDR3 is CAWSAMTVNTEAFF. The CDR3 DNA follows: TGTGCCTGGAGTGCTATGACAGTGAACACTGAAGCTTTCTTT.

V gene TRBV28 combines with J gene TRBJ1-1; TRBD1 matches at 7 bases. Germline loops: CDR1 MDHEN, CDR2 SYDVKM. The length of the CDR3 is 14 residues. V lost 3 bases, J lost 4 bases, and 5 bases stayed unmatched. The DNA for the CDR3 is TGTGCCAGCAGTTTCCGACCAGGGGGCACTGAAGCTTTCTTT. Protein sequence: CASSFRPGGTEAFF.

The chain joins TRBV15 to TRBJ1-1; TRBD1 might be the D (5 bases). CDR3 length: 16 amino acids. V lost 1 base and J 1 base, leaving 13 bases between the germline ends. Germline loops: CDR1 LNHNV, CDR2 YYDKDF (reference sequence). The CDR3 sequence is CATSRGRKGTNTEAFF. CDR3 coding DNA: TGTGCCACCAGCAGAGGTCGTAAAGGGACGAACACTGAAGCTTTCTTT.

The chain joins TRBV27 to TRBJ2-3, with TRBD2 identical over 14 bases. This CDR3 is built from 19 residues. Losses at the gene ends were 8 bases for V and 2 bases for J; bases not matched to a gene: 15. Germline values: CDR1 MNHEY, CDR2 SMNVEV (reference sequence). The CDR3 loop is CASHAGGLAGDRFTDTQYF. The CDR3, as DNA: TGTGCCAGCCACGCCGGGGGACTAGCGGGAGATAGGTTCACAGATACGCAGTATTTT.